This is a list of T cell receptor beta chains from one sample in a study of CD8 T cells in Susac syndrome. TCRdb recomputed calls from the immunoSEQ multiplex PCR reads with MiXCR, one row per CDR3 protein. The sample carries around 180,000 distinct CDR3 sequences, 90% to 96% recorded once. Sequencing was performed on CD4+ T cells from PBMCs. Receptors originate from a human donor with multiple sclerosis. CDR3s include the opening cysteine and the closing phenylalanine or tryptophan. A D gene is named only where the DNA matches it firmly. Rows may omit the clone size; those that give it use once, few, many or a size class.

clone size: -
V gene: TRBV20-1
D gene: TRBD1
J gene: TRBJ1-4
CDR3 DNA: TGCAGTGCTAGACTAAAGTCCCGGGACAGGAATGAAAAACTGTTTTTT
CDR3 protein: CSARLKSRDRNEKLFF

clone size: -
V gene: TRBV24-1
D gene: -
J gene: TRBJ1-2
CDR3 DNA: TGTGCCACCAGTGATTCAGGGGATAGATATGGCTACACCTTC
CDR3 protein: CATSDSGDRYGYTF

clone size: -
V gene: TRBV7-9
D gene: -
J gene: TRBJ2-6
CDR3 DNA: TGTGCCAGCAACCCCGGGTTTGAGGCAGGGGCCAACGTCCTGACTTTC
CDR3 protein: CASNPGFEAGANVLTF

clone size: -
V gene: TRBV19
D gene: -
J gene: TRBJ2-7
CDR3 DNA: TGTGCCAGTAGTATCCCAGGGCGAGCTTACGAGCAGTACTTC
CDR3 protein: CASSIPGRAYEQYF

clone size: -
V gene: TRBV5-4
D gene: -
J gene: TRBJ1-5
CDR3 DNA: TGTGCCAGCAGCGCGGGAGGGAACAATCAGCCCCAGCATTTT
CDR3 protein: CASSAGGNNQPQHF

clone size: -
V gene: TRBV20-1
D gene: -
J gene: TRBJ2-3
CDR3 DNA: TGCAGTGCTAGCGGGGGTTCCCTGGGACCCCTTACCACAGATACGCAGTATTTT
CDR3 protein: CSASGGSLGPLTTDTQYF

clone size: -
V gene: TRBV30
D gene: -
J gene: TRBJ2-7
CDR3 DNA: TGTGCCTGGAGCACGAACAACTACGAGCAGTACTTC
CDR3 protein: CAWSTNNYEQYF

clone size: -
V gene: TRBV4-1
D gene: -
J gene: TRBJ1-2
CDR3 DNA: TGCGCCAGCAGCCAAGCGTCTGGGGCTGGTTTGGGCGCCGGCTATGGCTACACCTTC
CDR3 protein: CASSQASGAGLGAGYGYTF

clone size: -
V gene: TRBV5-4
D gene: -
J gene: TRBJ1-2
CDR3 DNA: TGTGCCAGCAGCTTGGAAGCTGGGCGACAGACACACTATGGCTACACCTTC
CDR3 protein: CASSLEAGRQTHYGYTF

clone size: -
V gene: TRBV23-1
D gene: TRBD1
J gene: TRBJ1-6
CDR3 DNA: TGCGCCCGGGGACAGGGGAGTAATTCACCCCTCCACTTT
CDR3 protein: CARGQGSNSPLHF

clone size: -
V gene: TRBV29-1
D gene: TRBD1
J gene: TRBJ2-1
CDR3 DNA: TGCAGCGTTGAAGCAGAATCGGACAGGGGGGCGGACAATGAGCAGTTCTTC
CDR3 protein: CSVEAESDRGADNEQFF

clone size: -
V gene: TRBV7-2
D gene: -
J gene: TRBJ2-1
CDR3 DNA: TGTGCCAGCAGCTTAGTAAGTAGTAATGAGCAGTTCTTC
CDR3 protein: CASSLVSSNEQFF

clone size: -
V gene: TRBV20-1
D gene: TRBD2
J gene: TRBJ2-5
CDR3 DNA: TGCAGTGCTAGACCCTTATTGACCGGGACTAGCAAAGAGACCCAGTACTTC
CDR3 protein: CSARPLLTGTSKETQYF

clone size: -
V gene: TRBV30
D gene: -
J gene: TRBJ1-1
CDR3 DNA: TGTGCCTGGAGTGTCGTCCCTCCCGGGACTGAAGCTTTCTTT
CDR3 protein: CAWSVVPPGTEAFF

clone size: once
V gene: TRBV20-1
D gene: TRBD1
J gene: TRBJ1-2
CDR3 DNA: TGCAGTGCTAGCGGACAGGCCTGGGCCTTC
CDR3 protein: CSASGQAWAF

clone size: -
V gene: TRBV9
D gene: -
J gene: TRBJ1-6
CDR3 DNA: TGTGCCAGCAGCGAGGCCCTGTATAATTCACCCCTCCACTTT
CDR3 protein: CASSEALYNSPLHF

clone size: -
V gene: TRBV18
D gene: -
J gene: TRBJ2-5
CDR3 DNA: TGTGTCTCGACAGAGGACAACGTGGAGACCCAGTACTTC
CDR3 protein: CVSTEDNVETQYF

clone size: -
V gene: TRBV3-1
D gene: TRBD1
J gene: TRBJ2-7
CDR3 DNA: TGTGCCAGCAGTCGGACAGGGGGAGACTACGAGCAGTACTTC
CDR3 protein: CASSRTGGDYEQYF

clone size: -
V gene: TRBV9
D gene: -
J gene: TRBJ2-3
CDR3 DNA: TGTGCCAGCAGCGTAGGGGCGGGGGCCCTCGATACGCAGTATTTT
CDR3 protein: CASSVGAGALDTQYF

clone size: -
V gene: TRBV6-5
D gene: -
J gene: TRBJ2-3
CDR3 DNA: TGTGCCAGCAGTTACTCGGGGTCAGCAGAGATCACAGATACGCAGTATTTT
CDR3 protein: CASSYSGSAEITDTQYF

clone size: -
V gene: TRBV12-3/TRBV12-4
D gene: -
J gene: TRBJ2-1
CDR3 DNA: TGTGCCAGCAGCGCTACCGGATCGAGGAATGAGCAGTTCTTC
CDR3 protein: CASSATGSRNEQFF

clone size: -
V gene: TRBV7-2
D gene: -
J gene: TRBJ2-1
CDR3 DNA: TGTGCCAGCAGCTTAGATCAAGACAATGAGCAGTTCTTC
CDR3 protein: CASSLDQDNEQFF

clone size: few
V gene: TRBV7-2
D gene: TRBD1
J gene: TRBJ1-2
CDR3 DNA: TGTGCCAGCAGCCTTGACAGGGGGGACTATGGCTACACCTTC
CDR3 protein: CASSLDRGDYGYTF

clone size: -
V gene: TRBV14
D gene: TRBD1
J gene: TRBJ1-1
CDR3 DNA: TGTGCCAGCAGCCGAATCGACAGGGCGAGCACTGAAGCTTTCTTT
CDR3 protein: CASSRIDRASTEAFF

clone size: -
V gene: TRBV5-4
D gene: TRBD2
J gene: TRBJ2-5
CDR3 DNA: TGTGCCAGCAGCTTGGAAGCGGGGGTGGCACAAGAGACCCAGTACTTC
CDR3 protein: CASSLEAGVAQETQYF

clone size: -
V gene: TRBV29-1
D gene: -
J gene: TRBJ1-1
CDR3 DNA: TGCAGCGTTACACGGCCTCTCTCTCGTGGAGCTTTCTTT
CDR3 protein: CSVTRPLSRGAFF

clone size: -
V gene: TRBV27
D gene: TRBD2
J gene: TRBJ2-3
CDR3 DNA: TGTGCCAGCGCAAGACTAGCGGGGAACACAGATACGCAGTATTTT
CDR3 protein: CASARLAGNTDTQYF

clone size: -
V gene: TRBV6-2/TRBV6-3
D gene: -
J gene: TRBJ2-7
CDR3 DNA: TGTGCCGTACATCGGACAGCCTCCTACGAGCAGTACTTC
CDR3 protein: CAVHRTASYEQYF

clone size: -
V gene: TRBV29-1
D gene: TRBD1
J gene: TRBJ1-2
CDR3 DNA: TGCAGCGTTGATACCCCTGACAGGGCTCGGAATGGCTACACCTTC
CDR3 protein: CSVDTPDRARNGYTF

clone size: once
V gene: TRBV5-1
D gene: -
J gene: TRBJ1-6
CDR3 DNA: TGCGCCAGCCGACTACAGACTAATTCACCCCTCCACTTT
CDR3 protein: CASRLQTNSPLHF

clone size: -
V gene: TRBV7-9
D gene: TRBD2
J gene: TRBJ2-1
CDR3 DNA: TGTGCCAGCAGCCGTAGTTTCTCTACTAGCGGCGGATACAATGAGCAGTTCTTC
CDR3 protein: CASSRSFSTSGGYNEQFF

clone size: -
V gene: TRBV20-1
D gene: -
J gene: TRBJ1-3
CDR3 DNA: TGCAGTGCTAGAGTCCGGGACATAGGAAACACCATATATTTT
CDR3 protein: CSARVRDIGNTIYF

clone size: -
V gene: TRBV7-2
D gene: TRBD1
J gene: TRBJ2-1
CDR3 DNA: TGTGCCAGCAGCTACAGGGGGAATGAGCAGTTCTTC
CDR3 protein: CASSYRGNEQFF

clone size: -
V gene: TRBV24-1
D gene: TRBD1
J gene: TRBJ2-5
CDR3 DNA: TGTGCCACCAGTGATAGGACAGGGTATTCGGGGACCCAGTACTTC
CDR3 protein: CATSDRTGYSGTQYF

clone size: -
V gene: TRBV20-1
D gene: TRBD1
J gene: TRBJ2-7
CDR3 DNA: TGCAGTGCTGACCGGGACAGGGCCGAGCAGTACTTC
CDR3 protein: CSADRDRAEQYF

clone size: -
V gene: TRBV27
D gene: -
J gene: TRBJ2-3
CDR3 DNA: TGTGCCAGCGGAGACGGCTGGTCAGGTACGCAGTATTTT
CDR3 protein: CASGDGWSGTQYF

clone size: -
V gene: TRBV20-1
D gene: -
J gene: TRBJ2-3
CDR3 DNA: TGCAGTGCTTCACTAGCACCCACAGATACGCAGTATTTT
CDR3 protein: CSASLAPTDTQYF

clone size: once
V gene: TRBV3-1
D gene: TRBD1
J gene: TRBJ1-1
CDR3 DNA: TGTGCCAGCACCGCTCTACAGGGGGCTACTGAAGCTTTCTTT
CDR3 protein: CASTALQGATEAFF

clone size: -
V gene: TRBV3-1
D gene: TRBD1
J gene: TRBJ1-1
CDR3 DNA: TGTGCCAGCAGCCAGTTTGCGGGACAGGGGGCGAGGACTGAAGCTTTCTTT
CDR3 protein: CASSQFAGQGARTEAFF

clone size: -
V gene: TRBV9
D gene: -
J gene: TRBJ2-1
CDR3 DNA: TGTGCCAGCAGCGGACCAGGCTCTACCTCCTACAATGAGCAGTTCTTC
CDR3 protein: CASSGPGSTSYNEQFF